Below are 17 T cell receptor beta chains sequenced from a single sample in a study of cytomegalovirus exposure and HLA in healthy donors. The PCR contained 60 Vbeta and 13 Jbeta primers. Sequencing was performed with immunoSEQ multiplex PCR; in TCRdb, only in-frame clones are kept and a portion is missing. The sample table sets out around 190,000 clones. Sequenced material: PBMCs. The receptor set was obtained from a woman between 25 and 40 years old in good health and CMV-seropositive.

V and J are TRBV4-1 and TRBJ2-3, with 11 bases that match TRBD2. CDR1 MGHRA and CDR2 YSYEKL come from the germline V gene. With V trimmed by 3 bases and J by 3 bases, 5 bases remained unmatched. The CDR3 is 16 amino acids. CDR3 nucleotides: TGCGCCAGCAGCCATGTTAGCGGGGGGGGGACAGATACGCAGTATTTT. Protein: CASSHVSGGGTDTQYF.

This chain links TRBV28 with TRBJ1-1, with D uncertain. CDR1 is MDHEN, CDR2 SYDVKM, per germline. Trimming shortened V by 3 bases and J by 7 bases, and 6 bases separated the two germline ends. The CDR3 length is 11 residues. The CDR3 DNA follows: TGTGCCAGCAGTTTTTCGTATGAAGCTTTCTTT. This encodes CASSFSYEAFF.

The chain employs TRBV19 and TRBJ2-6; 9 positions match TRBD1. Germline V gene sequence: CDR1 LNHDA, CDR2 SQIVND (reference sequence). Trimming cost V 10 bases and J 0 bases; bases outside gene matches: 4. The CDR3 loop spans 15 amino acids. Written as DNA, the CDR3 is TGTGCCACCGGACAGGGGACCTCTGGGGCCAACGTCCTGACTTTC. Protein product: CATGQGTSGANVLTF.

The J gene is TRBJ1-1, the V gene TRBV5-5; D gene unclear. Trimming pared 6 bases from V and 1 base from J, leaving 19 bases between. Looked up from germline, CDR1 is SGHKS and CDR2 is YYEKEE (reference sequence). The CDR3 spans 16 residues. The CDR3 sequence: CASTSGGWRPNTEAFF. The CDR3, as DNA: TGTGCCAGCACCTCCGGAGGGTGGCGACCGAACACTGAAGCTTTCTTT. Supplemented by reference TRBV5-5 and TRBJ1-1, the full variable domain reads DAGVTQSPTHLIKTRGQQVTLRCSPISGHKSVSWYQQVLGQGPQFIFQYYEKEERGRGNFPDRFSARQFPNYSSELNVNALLLGDSALYLCASTSGGWRPNTEAFFGQGTRLTVV.

The chain is built from TRBV4-1 and TRBJ1-2; D not resolved. V lost 0 bases and J 4 bases, leaving 12 bases between the germline ends. The CDR3 consists of 15 residues. Per germline, CDR1 MGHRA and CDR2 YSYEKL. The CDR3 here is CASSQDTEGIYGYTF. For the CDR3, the DNA is TGCGCCAGCAGCCAAGATACCGAGGGAATCTATGGCTACACCTTC.

The chain joins TRBV12-5 to TRBJ2-1; the match to TRBD2 covers 13 bases. Germline CDR1 LGHNT, CDR2 FRNRAP. The CDR3 spans 16 residues. Unmatched junction bases numbered 6, after V lost 5 bases and J lost 5 bases. The CDR3 protein is CASGTGLAGLNNEQFF. Here the CDR3 DNA reads TGTGCTAGTGGTACGGGACTAGCGGGGTTGAACAATGAGCAGTTCTTC.

The chain uses TRBV6-1 and TRBJ2-7; D ambiguous. The germline gives CDR1 MNHNS, CDR2 SASEGT. Trimming stripped 3 bases from V and 3 bases from J, with 3 bases between. The CDR3 loop spans 11 amino acids. CDR3 sequence reads: CASSDYYEQYF. CDR3 bases: TGTGCCAGCAGTGATTACTACGAGCAGTACTTC.

The V gene is TRBV7-9, the J gene TRBJ1-5; D may be TRBD1 (6 bases). The germline V gene encodes CDR1 SEHNR and CDR2 FQNEAQ (reference sequence). The germline V and J ends were trimmed by 6 bases and 7 bases, with 19 bases remaining between them. There are 15 residues in the CDR3. CDR3 coding DNA: TGTGCCAGCAGTTTACAAGGGGGACTAAACCAGCCCCAGCATTTT. It is translated as CASSLQGGLNQPQHF.

CDR3 in amino acids: CASALTVTKETQYF. CDR3 bases: TGCGCCAGCGCCCTGACAGTCACCAAAGAGACCCAGTACTTC. V and J are TRBV5-1 and TRBJ2-5; possibly TRBD1 for D (5 bases). CDR1 is SGHRS and CDR2 is YFSETQ in the germline V gene. This CDR3 has 14 residues. V lost 7 bases to trimming and J lost 3 bases, with 16 bases between them.

The chain links TRBV7-2 to TRBJ1-1, with D possibly TRBD1 on 6 matching bases. The germline V gene encodes CDR1 SGHTA and CDR2 FQGNSA. The V end was cut by 1 base, the J end by 7 bases, with 13 bases between. The CDR3 covers 14 residues. The CDR3 DNA reads TGTGCCAGCAGCTTAGAAGGGGGATGGGGTGAAGCTTTCTTT. This gives the protein CASSLEGGWGEAFF.

V gene TRBV11-3 combines with J gene TRBJ2-3; D perhaps matches TRBD2 (7 bases). Looked up from germline, CDR1 is SGHNT and CDR2 is YENEEA. This CDR3 is 14 amino acids long. Trimming shortened V by 4 bases and J by 6 bases, and 14 bases separated the two germline ends. The CDR3 coding sequence is TGTGCCAGCAGCTCCGCGGGGGCCCGGGATACGCAGTATTTT. It yields the protein CASSSAGARDTQYF.

This chain links TRBV29-1 with TRBJ1-2; 8 positions agree with TRBD1. The V gene's germline CDR1 is SQVTM and CDR2 ANQGSEA. J lost 6 bases, V lost 6 bases, and 6 bases had no gene match. The CDR3 extends over 12 amino acids. The CDR3 loop is CSVTGTGNGYTF. CDR3 nucleotide sequence: TGCAGCGTAACCGGGACAGGCAATGGCTACACCTTC.

This rearrangement joins TRBV19 to TRBJ1-5, with 9 positions matching TRBD1. Looked up from germline, CDR1 is LNHDA and CDR2 is SQIVND (reference sequence). CDR3 size: 16 residues. J lost 2 bases, V lost 7 bases, and 9 bases had no gene match. The CDR3 coding sequence is TGTGCCAGTACCGACAGGGGGTCGTGGGGCAATCAGCCCCAGCATTTT. It yields the protein CASTDRGSWGNQPQHF. Supplemented by reference TRBV19 and TRBJ1-5, the full variable domain reads DGGITQSPKYLFRKEGQNVTLSCEQNLNHDAMYWYRQDPGQGLRLIYYSQIVNDFQKGDIAEGYSVSREKKESFPLTVTSAQKNPTAFYLCASTDRGSWGNQPQHFGDGTRLSIL.

V and J are TRBV10-2 and TRBJ1-5; TRBD1 might be the D (6 bases). Germline CDR1 reads WSHSY; CDR2 reads SAAADI. This CDR3 comprises 18 residues. V shed 3 bases and J shed 6 bases, with 24 bases lying between them. As DNA, the CDR3 is TGCGCCAGCAGTGATTTAAGGGGGGGAGAAGCGGTTCGTCAGCCCCAGCATTTT. This sequence encodes CASSDLRGGEAVRQPQHF.

This chain connects TRBV15 to TRBJ2-7, with D perhaps TRBD1 (5 bases). V lost 9 bases and J 5 bases, leaving 20 bases between the germline ends. Per germline, CDR1 LNHNV and CDR2 YYDKDF (reference sequence). The CDR3 runs 14 residues. This CDR3 reads CATAKQVIAHEQYF. As DNA, the CDR3 is TGTGCCACTGCAAAACAGGTAATAGCCCACGAGCAGTACTTC.

The J gene is TRBJ2-5, the V gene TRBV4-2; 7 bases map to TRBD2. Trimming cost V 0 bases and J 3 bases; bases outside gene matches: 1. The germline gives CDR1 LGHNA, CDR2 YNFKEQ. The CDR3 has 14 amino acids. The CDR3 is CASSQDGTKETQYF. Here the CDR3 DNA reads TGTGCCAGCAGCCAAGATGGGACTAAAGAGACCCAGTACTTC.

The chain uses TRBV7-2 and TRBJ1-2; D unclear. Trimming stripped 0 bases from V and 5 bases from J, with 7 bases between. Germline CDR1 is SGHTA and CDR2 is FQGNSA. This CDR3 has 13 amino acids. This CDR3 reads CASSLAPSYGYTF. As DNA, the CDR3 is TGTGCCAGCAGCTTAGCGCCCAGTTATGGCTACACCTTC.